One T cell receptor beta chain is described in this entry. Its antigen is unidentified. The data originate from a study of T cell responses to AZD1222 COVID-19 vaccine. TCRdb's table, derived via immunoSEQ multiplex PCR, lists solely in-frame clones and lacks some. The sample shows roughly 100,000 clones, about 80% of them seen only once. General study results and limits: Clonal diversity was possibly underestimated, and white British individuals and females predominated among donors.

The sample was peripheral blood, taken on day 0 of AZD1222 vaccination. The sequence was collected from an adult in good health.

The CDR3 nucleotides read TGTGCCAGCAGCCAGACAGGGGGATCCTACGAGCAGTACTTC. Its protein is CASSQTGGSYEQYF. This chain uses TRBV7-8 with TRBJ2-7, with 9 positions matching TRBD1. The V gene's germline CDR1 is SGHVS and CDR2 FQNEAQ. The CDR3 consists of 14 residues. The ends lost 5 bases at V and 1 base at J; junction bases unmatched: 3.